This T cell receptor beta chain was sequenced in a study of regulatory dendritic cells for organ transplantation. Measured with immunoSEQ multiplex PCR; TCRdb has only the in-frame clones, and not every one. The repertoire holds tens of thousands of clones, with roughly 84% as singletons. CD4+ or CD8+ T cells were sorted as naive CD45RA+ or memory CD45RO+. This CDR3 comprises 16 residues. From germline, CDR1 is MGHRA and CDR2 YSYEKL. The V and J ends lost 5 bases and 0 bases, in that order; junction bases with no gene match: 7. Whole-study results and caveats: Regulatory dendritic cells appeared to expand memory CD8+ clones less than mature ones. Naive CD4+ and CD8+ repertoires were highly diverse; memory CD8+ was most oligoclonal.

A note on this clone: Its matching antigen is unknown.

The TCR originated in a human donor in good health. V and J are TRBV4-1 and TRBJ2-1; 7 nucleotides align to TRBD2. The sample consisted of naive CD8+ T cells from blood. As to subset: CD45RA+ naive T cells. The CDR3 DNA sequence: TGCGCCAGCAGCGCCTCCGGGACTACCTCCTACAATGAGCAGTTCTTC. Its protein is CASSASGTTSYNEQFF.